Included here is one TCR beta chain sequence, with context. The data are from a study of blood T cell repertoires in COVID-19. The CDR3 extends over 16 amino acids. The germline V and J ends were trimmed by 3 bases and 3 bases, with 12 bases remaining between them. CDR1 and CDR2 (germline): SEHNR, FQNEAQ (reference sequence). Some clones are missing from TCRdb's copy, which holds only in-frame ones; the method was immunoSEQ multiplex PCR. This table holds around 69,000 clones, around 85% found once. The chain uses TRBV7-9 and TRBJ1-6; maybe TRBD1 (6 bases). The specimen was peripheral blood. This receptor was identified in a man aged 45-65 years with acute or convalescent COVID-19. This chain's CDR3 is CASSFTDSDYNSPLHF. In DNA form, the CDR3 reads TGTGCCAGCAGCTTTACGGACAGTGACTATAATTCACCCCTCCACTTT.